This T cell receptor (beta chain) was profiled in a study of T cell responses to AZD1222 COVID-19 vaccine (dated by TCRdb to the early 2020s). General notes on the study: AZD1222 recipients whose second dose came at about 4 weeks and those whose second dose came at about 12 weeks were combined into one group, since spike-specific TCR depth and breadth did not differ between the two schedules. A total of just over 230 trial participants underwent TCR sequencing, of whom some 210 received two doses of AZD1222 and some 25 received two doses of the MenACWY control vaccine. Trial participants were enrolled by age into subgroups of 18-55, 56-69 and 70-plus years, and roughly 150, 30 and 60 TCR-sequenced participants, respectively, were included in these subgroups.

The CDR3 regions of human TCRbeta chains were subjected to immunosequencing. Under the source paper's analysis protocol: Repertoire TCRs were matched against a reference library of SARS-CoV-2-specific TCRs generated with the MIRA antigen-specificity platform. Breadth was defined as the fraction of unique TCRs that were SARS-CoV-2-associated. Depth was defined as the fraction of total T cells that were SARS-CoV-2-associated. Each spike-specific TCR was assigned to its reactive spike region and to a CD4 or CD8 class using the MIRA data. Log10-transformed breadth and depth values were compared by one-way ANOVA with Sidak's multiple comparisons tests. Held by TCRdb, this immuneACCESS table contains in-frame sequences only and omits some clones. Under half of the omission traces to an unresolved V gene where checked; the cause of the rest is unknown. V and J calls and clone size are copied from that table; D and trimming were computed from the DNA. The sample table lists around 200,000 clones, 70% to 90% of them with a count of one. The ten largest clones capture roughly 7.7% of the sample.

General conclusions and limits of the study: CD4 TCRs associated with the vaccine covered the entire spike protein, and the dominant responses were in regions 160-218 and 743-854. A significant rise in spike-specific TCR breadth and depth was observed after two AZD1222 doses relative to day 0 and relative to MenACWY recipients. In the small 56-69-year group, the increase in depth fell short of significance, most likely because of low power. No day 14 peak-response samples were available, so repertoires were characterized only after the peak T cell response. Participants were mostly white British and included more females than males, and it was suggested by the authors that clonal diversity may have been underestimated. Conclusions about previously exposed vaccinees were limited because only six or seven AZD1222 recipients were SARS-CoV-2 seropositive at baseline. Epitopes outside the regions mutated in the B.1.351 and B.1.1.7 variants were reportedly recognized by nearly half of the unique spike-specific TCRs.

CDR1 MNHNS and CDR2 SASEGT were looked up in the germline V gene. Its CDR3 holds 17 amino acids, cysteine through phenylalanine. Only the CDR3 region is kept as DNA, spanning 51 bases read in frame from base 1. A distance of 13 bases separates the germline ends of V and J, which lose 0 bases and 0 bases respectively. Comment on this clone: Its cognate antigen has yet to be identified. Per-base qualities were not stored, and no clone one base away is much larger.

The sample's time point, from its label and the paper: baseline before first vaccination. Vaccinee samples came from UK trials COV001 and COV002, including a single-blind randomized controlled phase 2/3 trial of AZD1222 (ChAdOx1 nCoV-19) in healthy adults. For TCRbeta chain sequencing, PBMC samples were collected from trial participants at day 0 and at day 28 after the second dose. This chain is built from TRBV6-1 and TRBJ2-3, with the identity of the D gene unclear. The sample consisted of peripheral blood, taken on day 0 of AZD1222 vaccination. This clonotype originated in an adult in good health. The DNA reads as follows: TGTGCCAGCAGTGAAGCACCTAGAGCCGATAGCACAGATACGCAGTATTTT. Protein translation: CASSEAPRADSTDTQYF.